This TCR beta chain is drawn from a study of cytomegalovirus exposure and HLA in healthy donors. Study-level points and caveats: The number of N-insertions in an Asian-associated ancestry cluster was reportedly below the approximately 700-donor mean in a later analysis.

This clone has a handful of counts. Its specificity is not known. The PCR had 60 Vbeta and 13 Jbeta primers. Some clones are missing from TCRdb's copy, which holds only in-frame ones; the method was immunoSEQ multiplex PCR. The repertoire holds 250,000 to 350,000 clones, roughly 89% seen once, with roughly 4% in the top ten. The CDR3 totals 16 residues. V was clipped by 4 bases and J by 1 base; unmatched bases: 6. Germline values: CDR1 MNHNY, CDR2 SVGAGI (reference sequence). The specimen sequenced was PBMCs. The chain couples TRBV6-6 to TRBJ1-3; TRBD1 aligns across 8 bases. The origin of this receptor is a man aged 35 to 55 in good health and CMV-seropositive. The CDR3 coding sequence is TGTGCCAGCAGTTTAACCGACAGGGGATCTGGAAACACCATATATTTT. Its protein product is CASSLTDRGSGNTIYF.